This is a list of T cell receptor beta chains from one sample in a study of radiotherapy plus CTLA-4 blockade in lung cancer. Sequenced by immunoSEQ multiplex PCR; TCRdb stores in-frame clones only, minus some. The repertoire consists of around 72,000 clones, with approximately 80% occurring once and the leading ten covering more than 7%. The material sequenced was peripheral blood, taken from a patient treated with radiotherapy plus ipilimumab. Receptor source: a human donor with non-small cell lung cancer who had a complete response to radiotherapy plus ipilimumab. CDR3s leave out the opening cysteine and the closing phenylalanine or tryptophan.

cdr3_length,v_call,j_call,cdr3_aa
12,TRBV5-6,TRBJ1-5,ASSLRADNQPQH
12,TRBV27,TRBJ2-5,ASRPLTGQETQY
13,TRBV5-1,TRBJ2-7,ASSPLNPGMREQY
13,TRBV6-5,TRBJ2-7,ASRKPRGQHYEQY
14,TRBV6-1,TRBJ2-5,ASREKTGSGQETQY
15,TRBV5-6,TRBJ2-2,ASSLAGLAANTGELF
14,TRBV7-9,TRBJ2-6,ASSPLGRSGANVLT
14,TRBV7-9,TRBJ2-1,ASSPGLAGGDNEQF
13,TRBV2,TRBJ1-4,ASSEMGSANEKLF
12,TRBV4-1,TRBJ1-6,ASSQDPGNSPLH
12,TRBV6-5,TRBJ2-7,ASSSNRVGSEQY
12,TRBV7-2,TRBJ2-1,ASSLVSGANEQF
13,TRBV10-2,TRBJ1-5,ASSEFGGSNQPQH
15,TRBV5-4,TRBJ2-3,ASSLTLRGGSTDTQY
13,TRBV6-1,TRBJ2-2,ASSEAWQNTGELF
13,TRBV5-6,TRBJ2-7,ASSLGPLSRDEQY
15,TRBV7-8,TRBJ2-5,ASSLTIAGGPQETQY
14,TRBV9,TRBJ1-4,ASSVATGAKNEKLF
14,TRBV11-3,TRBJ2-1,ASSLRDGQTYNEQF
13,TRBV18,TRBJ2-2,ASSPTGGNTGELF
12,TRBV5-1,TRBJ2-1,ASSLVWGANEQF
12,TRBV6-5,TRBJ2-5,ASSSDRGRGTQY
15,TRBV4-1,TRBJ1-5,ASSQAPIRGINQPQH
13,TRBV14,TRBJ2-1,ASSRGLAEINEQF
11,TRBV2,TRBJ1-1,ASSVGLNTEAF
18,TRBV21-1,TRBJ1-2,ASSENRNGTDELANYGYT
10,TRBV6-5,TRBJ1-2,ASSQGAQGYT
16,TRBV5-1,TRBJ2-5,ASSSRPGLAGVGQTQY
13,TRBV18,TRBJ2-2,ASPKGSGDTGELF
12,TRBV6-5,TRBJ1-2,ASSRTGGNYGYT
13,TRBV19,TRBJ1-2,ATKIGTAPNYGYT
12,TRBV7-2,TRBJ1-4,ASTPGRRNEKLF
13,TRBV6-4,TRBJ2-1,ASSSGQGPYNEQF
14,TRBV11-3,TRBJ2-5,ASSPLGGRASETQY
11,TRBV19,TRBJ1-1,ASTRKGDTEAF
16,TRBV7-6,TRBJ2-7,ASSLGGRRLAGAYEQY
13,TRBV2,TRBJ2-5,ASSYGSLPGETQY